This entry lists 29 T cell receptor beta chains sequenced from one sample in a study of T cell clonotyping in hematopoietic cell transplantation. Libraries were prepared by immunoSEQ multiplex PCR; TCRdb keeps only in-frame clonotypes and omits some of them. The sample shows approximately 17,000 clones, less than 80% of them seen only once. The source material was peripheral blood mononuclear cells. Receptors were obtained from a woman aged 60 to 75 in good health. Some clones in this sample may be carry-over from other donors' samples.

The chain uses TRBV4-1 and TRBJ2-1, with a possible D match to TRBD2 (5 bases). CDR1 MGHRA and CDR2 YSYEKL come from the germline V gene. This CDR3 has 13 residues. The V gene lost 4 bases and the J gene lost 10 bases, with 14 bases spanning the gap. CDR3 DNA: TGCGCCAGCAGCCGGTCCTCCGGAGGAGAGCAGTTCTTC. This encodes CASSRSSGGEQFF.

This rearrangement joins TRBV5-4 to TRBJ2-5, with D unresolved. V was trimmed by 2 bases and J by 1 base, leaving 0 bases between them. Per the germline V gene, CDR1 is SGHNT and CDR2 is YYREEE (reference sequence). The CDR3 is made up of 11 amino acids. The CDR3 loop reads CASSFQETQYF. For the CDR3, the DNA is TGTGCCAGCAGCTTCCAAGAGACCCAGTACTTC.

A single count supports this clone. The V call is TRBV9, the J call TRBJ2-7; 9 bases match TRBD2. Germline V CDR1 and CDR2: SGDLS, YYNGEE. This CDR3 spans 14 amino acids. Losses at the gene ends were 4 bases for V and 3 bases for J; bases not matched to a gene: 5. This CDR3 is CASSLASGNYEQYF. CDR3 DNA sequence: TGTGCCAGCAGCCTAGCTAGCGGGAACTACGAGCAGTACTTC.

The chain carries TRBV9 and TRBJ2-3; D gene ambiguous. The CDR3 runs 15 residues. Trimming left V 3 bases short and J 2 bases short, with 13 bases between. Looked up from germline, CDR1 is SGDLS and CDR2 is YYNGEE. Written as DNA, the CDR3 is TGTGCCAGCAGCGGACGGAACAGCTTCACAGATACGCAGTATTTT. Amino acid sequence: CASSGRNSFTDTQYF.

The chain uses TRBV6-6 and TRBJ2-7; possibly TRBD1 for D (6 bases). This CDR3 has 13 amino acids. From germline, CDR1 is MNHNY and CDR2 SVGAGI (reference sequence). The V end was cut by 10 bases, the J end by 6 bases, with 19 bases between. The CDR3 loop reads CAISDRRAAEQYF. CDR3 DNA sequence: TGTGCCATTTCCGACAGGCGAGCCGCCGAGCAGTACTTC.

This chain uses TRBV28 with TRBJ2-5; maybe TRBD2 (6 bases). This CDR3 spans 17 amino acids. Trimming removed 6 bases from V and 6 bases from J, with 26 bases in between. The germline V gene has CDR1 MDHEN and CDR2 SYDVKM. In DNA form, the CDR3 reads TGTGCCAGCAGACGAAATCTCCGGGACCCCGGAGGGCAGACCCAGTACTTC. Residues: CASRRNLRDPGGQTQYF. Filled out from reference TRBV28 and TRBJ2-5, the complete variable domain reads DVKVTQSSRYLVKRTGEKVFLECVQDMDHENMFWYRQDPGLGLRLIYFSYDVKMKEKGDIPEGYSVSREKKERFSLILESASTNQTSMYLCASRRNLRDPGGQTQYFGPGTRLLVL.

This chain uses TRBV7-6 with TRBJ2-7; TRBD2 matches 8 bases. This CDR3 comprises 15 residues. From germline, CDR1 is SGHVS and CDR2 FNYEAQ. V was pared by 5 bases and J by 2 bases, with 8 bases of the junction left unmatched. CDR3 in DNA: TGTGCCAGCAGCGCTGCTAGCGGGCCAGCCTACGAGCAGTACTTC. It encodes CASSAASGPAYEQYF. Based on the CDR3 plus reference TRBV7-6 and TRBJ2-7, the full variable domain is GAGVSQSPRYKVTKRGQDVALRCDPISGHVSLYWYRQALGQGPEFLTYFNYEAQQDKSGLPNDRFSAERPEGSISTLTIQRTEQRDSAMYRCASSAASGPAYEQYFGPGTRLTVT.

The CDR3 region has the DNA TGCGCCAGCAGCCAAGGTAGAGGGGGTGCGAACACCGGGGAGCTGTTTTTT. As protein: CASSQGRGGANTGELFF. The chain employs TRBV4-1 and TRBJ2-2; D might be TRBD1 (6 bases). Germline loops: CDR1 MGHRA, CDR2 YSYEKL. CDR3 length: 17 residues. Trimming cost V 1 base and J 0 bases, with 12 bases left between them.

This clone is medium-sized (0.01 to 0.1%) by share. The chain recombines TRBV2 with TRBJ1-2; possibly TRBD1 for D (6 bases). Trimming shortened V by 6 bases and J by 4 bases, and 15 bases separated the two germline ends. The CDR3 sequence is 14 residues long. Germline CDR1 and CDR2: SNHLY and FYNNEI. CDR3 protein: CASRDPGDSYGYTF. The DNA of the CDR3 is TGTGCCAGCAGAGACCCAGGGGATTCCTATGGCTACACCTTC. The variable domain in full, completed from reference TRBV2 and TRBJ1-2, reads EPEVTQTPSHQVTQMGQEVILRCVPISNHLYFYWYRQILGQKVEFLVSFYNNEISEKSEIFDDQFSVERPDGSNFTLKIRSTKLEDSAMYFCASRDPGDSYGYTFGSGTRLTVV.

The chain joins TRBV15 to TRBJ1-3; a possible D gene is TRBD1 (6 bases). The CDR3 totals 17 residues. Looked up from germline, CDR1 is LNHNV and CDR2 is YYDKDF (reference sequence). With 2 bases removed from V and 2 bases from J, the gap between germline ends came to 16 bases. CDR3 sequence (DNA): TGTGCCACCAGCAGACCATCTCACGAGGGGGCTGGAAACACCATATATTTT. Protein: CATSRPSHEGAGNTIYF.

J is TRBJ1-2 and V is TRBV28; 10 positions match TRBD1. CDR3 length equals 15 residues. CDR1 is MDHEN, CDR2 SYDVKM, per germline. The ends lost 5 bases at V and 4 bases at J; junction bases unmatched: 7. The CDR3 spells CASSRRQGAGYGYTF. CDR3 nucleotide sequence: TGTGCCAGCAGTCGAAGACAGGGGGCTGGCTATGGCTACACCTTC.

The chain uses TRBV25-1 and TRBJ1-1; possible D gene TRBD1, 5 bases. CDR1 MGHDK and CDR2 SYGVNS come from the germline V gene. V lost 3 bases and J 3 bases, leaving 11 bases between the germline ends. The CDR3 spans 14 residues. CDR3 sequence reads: CASSEGRGDTEAFF. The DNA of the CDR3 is TGTGCCAGCAGTGAGGGGAGGGGCGACACTGAAGCTTTCTTT.

The CDR3 DNA reads TGTGCCAGCAGTGAAGTCGGGGTCTCCTACGAGCAGTACTTC. Protein: CASSEVGVSYEQYF. The chain links TRBV6-1 to TRBJ2-7, with D perhaps TRBD2 (5 bases). V dropped 1 base and J dropped 0 bases, with 7 bases sitting between them. CDR3 length: 14 amino acids. Looked up from germline, CDR1 is MNHNS and CDR2 is SASEGT.

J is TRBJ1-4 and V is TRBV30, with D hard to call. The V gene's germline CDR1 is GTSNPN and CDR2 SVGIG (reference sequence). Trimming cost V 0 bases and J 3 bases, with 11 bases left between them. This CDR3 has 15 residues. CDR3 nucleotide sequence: TGTGCCTGGAGTGTCGCGGGGATTGCTAATGAAAAACTGTTTTTT. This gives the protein CAWSVAGIANEKLFF.

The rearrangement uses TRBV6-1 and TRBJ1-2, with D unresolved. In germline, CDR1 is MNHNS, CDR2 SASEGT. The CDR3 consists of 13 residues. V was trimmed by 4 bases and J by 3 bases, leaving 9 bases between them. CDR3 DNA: TGTGCCAGCAGTGCGCCAGGTTACTATGGCTACACCTTC. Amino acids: CASSAPGYYGYTF.

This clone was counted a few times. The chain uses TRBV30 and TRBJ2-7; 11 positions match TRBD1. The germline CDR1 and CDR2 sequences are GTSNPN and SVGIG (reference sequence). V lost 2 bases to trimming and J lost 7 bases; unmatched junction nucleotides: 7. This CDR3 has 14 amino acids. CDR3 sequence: CAWSPGQGAQEQYF. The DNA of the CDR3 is TGTGCCTGGAGTCCCGGACAGGGGGCCCAGGAGCAGTACTTC.

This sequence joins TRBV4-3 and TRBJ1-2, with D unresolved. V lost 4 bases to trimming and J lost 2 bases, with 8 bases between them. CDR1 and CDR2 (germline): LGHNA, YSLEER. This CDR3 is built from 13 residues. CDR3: CASSPSGNYGYTF. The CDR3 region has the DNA TGCGCCAGCAGCCCGTCCGGAAACTATGGCTACACCTTC.

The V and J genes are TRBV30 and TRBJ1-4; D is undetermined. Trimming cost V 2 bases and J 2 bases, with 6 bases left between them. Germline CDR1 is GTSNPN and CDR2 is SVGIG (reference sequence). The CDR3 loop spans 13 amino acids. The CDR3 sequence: CAWSWQTNEKLFF. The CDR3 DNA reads TGTGCCTGGAGTTGGCAGACTAATGAAAAACTGTTTTTT.

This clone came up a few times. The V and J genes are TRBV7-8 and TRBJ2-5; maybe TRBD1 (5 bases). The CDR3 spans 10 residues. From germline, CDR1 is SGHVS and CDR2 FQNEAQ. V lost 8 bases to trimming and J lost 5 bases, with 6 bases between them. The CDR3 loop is CASWGETQYF. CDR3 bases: TGTGCCAGCTGGGGCGAGACCCAGTACTTC.

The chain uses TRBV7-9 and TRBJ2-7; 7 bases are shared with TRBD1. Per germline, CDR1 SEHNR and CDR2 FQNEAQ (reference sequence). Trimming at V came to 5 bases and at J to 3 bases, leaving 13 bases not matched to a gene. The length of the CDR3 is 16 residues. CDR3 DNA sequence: TGTGCCAGCAGCCCCATCCCCGGGACAGCCAACTACGAGCAGTACTTC. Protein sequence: CASSPIPGTANYEQYF.

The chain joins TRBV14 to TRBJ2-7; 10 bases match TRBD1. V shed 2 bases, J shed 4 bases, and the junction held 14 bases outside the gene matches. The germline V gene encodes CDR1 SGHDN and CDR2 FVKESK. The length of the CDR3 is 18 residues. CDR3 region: CASSQRTTGGAGAYEQYF. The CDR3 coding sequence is TGTGCCAGCAGCCAAAGGACGACAGGGGGCGCGGGTGCGTACGAGCAGTACTTC.

The DNA for the CDR3 is TGCGCCAGCAGCCAGACAGGGGGCGATGGCTACACCTTC. Its protein product is CASSQTGGDGYTF. The V and J genes are TRBV4-3 and TRBJ1-2; 10 bases align to TRBD1. Germline CDR1 LGHNA, CDR2 YSLEER. V was clipped by 3 bases and J by 6 bases; unmatched bases: 1. The CDR3 is 13 amino acids.

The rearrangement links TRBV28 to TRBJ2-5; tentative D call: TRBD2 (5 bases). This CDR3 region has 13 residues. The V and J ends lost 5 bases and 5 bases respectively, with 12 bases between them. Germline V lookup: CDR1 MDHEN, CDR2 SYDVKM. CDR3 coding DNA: TGTGCCAGCAGTCTAGTTAGCGTGGAGACCCAGTACTTC. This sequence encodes CASSLVSVETQYF.

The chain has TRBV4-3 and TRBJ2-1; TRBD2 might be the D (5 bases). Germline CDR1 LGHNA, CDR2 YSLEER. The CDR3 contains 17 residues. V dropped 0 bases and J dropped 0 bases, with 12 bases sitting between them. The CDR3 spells CASSQDSSGGSYNEQFF. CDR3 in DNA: TGCGCCAGCAGCCAAGATTCGAGCGGAGGCTCCTACAATGAGCAGTTCTTC.

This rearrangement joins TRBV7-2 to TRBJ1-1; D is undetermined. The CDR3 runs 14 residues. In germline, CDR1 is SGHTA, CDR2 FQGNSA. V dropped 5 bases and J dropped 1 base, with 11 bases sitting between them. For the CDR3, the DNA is TGTGCCAGCAGCAGGTCTGCGGCGAACACTGAAGCTTTCTTT. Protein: CASSRSAANTEAFF.

Here the CDR3 reads CASSGDRTVEETQYF. CDR3 sequence (DNA): TGTGCCAGTAGTGGGGACAGGACCGTGGAAGAGACCCAGTACTTC. The chain has TRBV19 and TRBJ2-5; 8 bases are a match to TRBD1. V lost 5 bases and J lost 3; bases outside the gene matches: 8. The CDR3 is 15 amino acids. Germline-derived CDR1 and CDR2 are LNHDA and SQIVND (reference sequence).

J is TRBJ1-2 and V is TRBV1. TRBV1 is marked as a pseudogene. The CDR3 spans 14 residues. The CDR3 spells CTSSQVPRGRGYTF. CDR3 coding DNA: TGCACCAGCAGCCAAGTTCCCCGCGGACGCGGCTACACCTTC.

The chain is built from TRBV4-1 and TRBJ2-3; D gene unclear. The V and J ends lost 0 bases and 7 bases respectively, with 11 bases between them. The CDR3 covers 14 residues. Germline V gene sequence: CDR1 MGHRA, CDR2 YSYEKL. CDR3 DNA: TGCGCCAGCAGCCAAGACTGGACGGATAATACGCAGTATTTT. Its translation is CASSQDWTDNTQYF.

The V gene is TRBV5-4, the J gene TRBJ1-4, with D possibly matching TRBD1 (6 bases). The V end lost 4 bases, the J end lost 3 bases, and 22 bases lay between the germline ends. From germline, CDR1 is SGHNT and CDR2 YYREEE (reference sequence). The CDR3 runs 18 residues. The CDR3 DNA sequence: TGTGCCAGCAGCCTCACGGGGGCGAAGACAGGTGCTAATGAAAAACTGTTTTTT. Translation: CASSLTGAKTGANEKLFF.